Given below is one TCR beta chain in context. Enrollees, roughly 18 to 95 years old, lived in about two dozen US areas. Grouping used clinical history reported by participants in a survey and questionnaire. The data belong to a study of blood T cell repertoires in COVID-19. The CDR3 has 13 residues. Germline V CDR1 and CDR2: LNHDA, SQIVND (reference sequence). Trimming at V came to 10 bases and at J to 3 bases, leaving 8 bases not matched to a gene. Sequencing was performed with immunoSEQ multiplex PCR; in TCRdb, only in-frame clones are kept and a portion is missing. The profile covers 200,000 to 250,000 clones, with 75% to 85% appearing a single time and 7.4% taken by the ten largest.

The rearrangement uses TRBV19 and TRBJ2-7; 8 nucleotides agree with TRBD1. Sequencing was performed on PBMCs or T cells enriched from blood (not recorded which). The sequence was obtained from a middle-aged woman with acute COVID-19. CDR3 amino acids: CATDPGTGYEQYF. Here the CDR3 DNA reads TGTGCCACGGACCCCGGGACAGGCTACGAGCAGTACTTC.